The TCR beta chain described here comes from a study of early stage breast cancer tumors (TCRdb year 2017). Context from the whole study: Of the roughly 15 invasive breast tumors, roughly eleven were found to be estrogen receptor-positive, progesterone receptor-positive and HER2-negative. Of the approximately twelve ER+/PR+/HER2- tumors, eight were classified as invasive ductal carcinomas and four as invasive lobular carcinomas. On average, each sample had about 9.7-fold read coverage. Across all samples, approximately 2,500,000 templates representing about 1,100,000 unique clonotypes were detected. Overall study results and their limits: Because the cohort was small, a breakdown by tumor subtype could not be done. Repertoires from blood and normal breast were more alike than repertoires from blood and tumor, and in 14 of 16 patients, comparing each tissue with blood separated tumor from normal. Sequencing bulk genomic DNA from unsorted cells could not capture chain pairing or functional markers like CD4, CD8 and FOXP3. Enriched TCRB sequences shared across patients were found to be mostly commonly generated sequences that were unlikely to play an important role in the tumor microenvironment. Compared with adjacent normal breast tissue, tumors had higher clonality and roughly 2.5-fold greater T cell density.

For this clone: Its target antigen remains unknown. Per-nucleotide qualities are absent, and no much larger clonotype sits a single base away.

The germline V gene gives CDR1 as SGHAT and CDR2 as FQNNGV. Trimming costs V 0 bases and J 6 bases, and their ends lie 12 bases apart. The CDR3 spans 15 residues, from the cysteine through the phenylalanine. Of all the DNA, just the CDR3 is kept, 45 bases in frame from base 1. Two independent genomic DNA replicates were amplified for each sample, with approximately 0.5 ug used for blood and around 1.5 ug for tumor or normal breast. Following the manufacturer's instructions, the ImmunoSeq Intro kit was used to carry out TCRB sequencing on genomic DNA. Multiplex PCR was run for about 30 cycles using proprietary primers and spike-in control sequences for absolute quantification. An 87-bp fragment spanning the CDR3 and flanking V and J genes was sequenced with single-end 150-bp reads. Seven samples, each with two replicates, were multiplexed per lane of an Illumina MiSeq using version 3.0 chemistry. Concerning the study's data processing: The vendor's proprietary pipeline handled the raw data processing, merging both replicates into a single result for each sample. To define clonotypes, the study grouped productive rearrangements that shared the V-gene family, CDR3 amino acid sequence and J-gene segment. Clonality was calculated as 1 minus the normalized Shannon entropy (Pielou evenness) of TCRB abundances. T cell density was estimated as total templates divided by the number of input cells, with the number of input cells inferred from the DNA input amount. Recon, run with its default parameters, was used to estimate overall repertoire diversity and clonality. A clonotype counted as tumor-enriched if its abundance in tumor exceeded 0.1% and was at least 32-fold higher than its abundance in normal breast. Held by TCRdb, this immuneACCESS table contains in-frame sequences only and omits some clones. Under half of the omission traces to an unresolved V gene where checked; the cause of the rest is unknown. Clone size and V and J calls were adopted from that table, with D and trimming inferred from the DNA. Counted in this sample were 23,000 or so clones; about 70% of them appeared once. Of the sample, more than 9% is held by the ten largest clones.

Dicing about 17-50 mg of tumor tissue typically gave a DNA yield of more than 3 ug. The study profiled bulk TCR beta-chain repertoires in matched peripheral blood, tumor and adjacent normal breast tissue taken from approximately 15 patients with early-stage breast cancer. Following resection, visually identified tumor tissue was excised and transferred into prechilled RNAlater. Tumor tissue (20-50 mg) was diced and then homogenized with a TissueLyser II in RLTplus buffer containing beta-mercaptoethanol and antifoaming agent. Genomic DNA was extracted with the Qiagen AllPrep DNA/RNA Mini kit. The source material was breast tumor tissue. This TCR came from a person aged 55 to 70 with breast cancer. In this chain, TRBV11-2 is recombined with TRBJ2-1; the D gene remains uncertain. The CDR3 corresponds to CASSLEGPLGNEQFF. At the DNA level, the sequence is TGTGCCAGCAGCTTAGAGGGCCCACTCGGCAATGAGCAGTTCTTC.